Below are 6 T cell receptor beta chains sequenced from a single sample in a study of identical twins. TCRdb called the 5' RACE reads again in MiXCR, with one record for every CDR3 protein. This table has under 800,000 distinct CDR3 sequences, around 21% appearing once. This sample also appeared in a second study, on T cells expressing NK-cell markers.

The sequenced material came from PBMCs. These receptors were collected from a woman between 18 and 30 years old in good health.

The chain uses TRBV12-3 or TRBV12-4 and TRBJ1-4; D uncertain. Deletions cut 5 bases from V and 5 bases from J, with 9 bases between. The CDR3 is 13 amino acids. CDR3 sequence: CASSIPGNEKLFF. Written as DNA, the CDR3 is TGTGCCAGCAGTATCCCCGGCAATGAAAAACTGTTTTTT.

Only one count was recorded for this clonotype. The chain joins TRBV7-9 to TRBJ2-7; 7 bases align to TRBD2. The germline gives CDR1 SEHNR, CDR2 FQNEAQ (reference sequence). The CDR3 extends over 13 amino acids. Trimming at V came to 8 bases and at J to 3 bases, leaving 7 bases not matched to a gene. Here the CDR3 DNA reads TGTGCCAGCTGGGGGGGACGAAACTACGAGCAGTACTTC. It encodes CASWGGRNYEQYF.

The genes are TRBV13 and TRBJ2-7; D remains ambiguous. Germline-derived CDR1 and CDR2 are PRHDT and FYEKMQ (reference sequence). This CDR3 is built from 15 residues. V lost 5 bases, J lost 5 bases, and 19 bases lay in between. The CDR3 loop is CASSASPQAEDEQYF. CDR3 bases: TGTGCCAGCAGCGCCTCCCCGCAGGCTGAGGACGAGCAGTACTTC.

There are many counts of this clonotype. The chain recombines TRBV12-3 or TRBV12-4 with TRBJ2-1, with D unresolved. V lost 1 base to trimming and J lost 7 bases, with 5 bases between them. This CDR3 has 12 amino acids. CDR3 sequence reads: CASSLVVNEQFF. CDR3 DNA sequence: TGTGCCAGCAGTTTAGTAGTAAATGAGCAGTTCTTC.

This clonotype came up many times. The chain recombines TRBV7-9 with TRBJ2-1; no reliable D call. The CDR3 is 13 residues long. The germline V gene encodes CDR1 SEHNR and CDR2 FQNEAQ (reference sequence). With 5 bases removed from V and 8 bases from J, the gap between germline ends came to 13 bases. CDR3 in DNA: TGTGCCAGCAGCCTAGGATCCGGCGATGAGCAGTTCTTC. This translates into CASSLGSGDEQFF.

This clonotype was picked up one time. The chain links TRBV6-1 to TRBJ2-1, with 8 bases identical to TRBD2. Trimming removed 6 bases from V and 6 bases from J; junction bases left unmatched: 13. The CDR3 runs 16 residues. CDR1 and CDR2 from the germline V gene are MNHNS and SASEGT. DNA of the CDR3: TGTGCCAGCAGCCCGCCGGGAGCGGGAGCCGCCAATGAGCAGTTCTTC. Translated, it gives CASSPPGAGAANEQFF.